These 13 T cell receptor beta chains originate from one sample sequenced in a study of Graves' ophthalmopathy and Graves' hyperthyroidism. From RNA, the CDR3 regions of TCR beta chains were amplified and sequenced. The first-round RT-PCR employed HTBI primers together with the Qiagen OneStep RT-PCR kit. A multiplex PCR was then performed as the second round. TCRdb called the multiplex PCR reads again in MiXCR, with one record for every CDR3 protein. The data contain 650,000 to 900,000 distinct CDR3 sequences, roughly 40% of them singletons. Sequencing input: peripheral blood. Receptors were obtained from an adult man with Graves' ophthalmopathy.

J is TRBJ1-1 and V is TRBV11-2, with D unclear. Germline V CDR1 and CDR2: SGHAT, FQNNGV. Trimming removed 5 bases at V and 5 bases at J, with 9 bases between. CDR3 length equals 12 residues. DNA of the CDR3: TGTGCCAGCAGCCGAGGGAGGACTGAAGCTTTCTTT. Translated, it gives CASSRGRTEAFF.

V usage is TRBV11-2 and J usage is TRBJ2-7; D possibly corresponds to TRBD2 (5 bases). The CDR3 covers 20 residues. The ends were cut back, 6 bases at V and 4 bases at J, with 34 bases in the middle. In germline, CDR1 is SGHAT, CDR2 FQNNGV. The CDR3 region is CASSLRVGRGSYVPGYEQYF. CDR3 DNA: TGTGCCAGCAGTTTACGTGTTGGGCGAGGATCCTACGTACCGGGGTACGAGCAGTACTTC.

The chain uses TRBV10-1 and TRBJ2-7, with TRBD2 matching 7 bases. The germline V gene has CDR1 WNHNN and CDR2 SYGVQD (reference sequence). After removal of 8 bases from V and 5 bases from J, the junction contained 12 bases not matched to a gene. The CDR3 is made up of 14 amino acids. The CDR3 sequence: CASGTTGDIDEQYF. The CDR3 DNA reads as TGCGCCAGCGGGACTACCGGGGATATAGACGAGCAGTACTTC.

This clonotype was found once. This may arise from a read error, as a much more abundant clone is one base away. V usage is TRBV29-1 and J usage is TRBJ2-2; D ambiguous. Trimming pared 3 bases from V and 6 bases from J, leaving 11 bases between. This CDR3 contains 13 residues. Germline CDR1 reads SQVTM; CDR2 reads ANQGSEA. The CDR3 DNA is TGCAGCGTTGATTCTGCTGGTCCCGGGGAGCTGTTTTTT. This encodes CSVDSAGPGELFF.

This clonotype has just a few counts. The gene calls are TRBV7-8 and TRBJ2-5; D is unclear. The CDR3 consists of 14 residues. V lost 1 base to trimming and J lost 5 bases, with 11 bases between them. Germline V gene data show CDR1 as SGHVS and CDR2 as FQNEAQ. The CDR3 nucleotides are TGTGCCAGCAGCTTAGGAGGCGTAAAGGAGACCCAGTACTTC. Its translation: CASSLGGVKETQYF. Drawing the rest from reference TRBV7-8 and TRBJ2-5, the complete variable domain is GAGVSQSPRYKVAKRGQDVALRCDPISGHVSLFWYQQALGQGPEFLTYFQNEAQLDKSGLPSDRFFAERPEGSVSTLKIQRTQQEDSAVYLCASSLGGVKETQYFGPGTRLLVL.

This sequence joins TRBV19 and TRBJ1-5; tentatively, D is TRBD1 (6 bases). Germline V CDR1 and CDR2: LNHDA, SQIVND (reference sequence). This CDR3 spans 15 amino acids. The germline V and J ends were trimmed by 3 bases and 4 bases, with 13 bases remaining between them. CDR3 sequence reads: CASSMGQGANQPQHF. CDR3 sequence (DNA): TGTGCCAGTAGTATGGGACAAGGGGCAAATCAGCCCCAGCATTTT.

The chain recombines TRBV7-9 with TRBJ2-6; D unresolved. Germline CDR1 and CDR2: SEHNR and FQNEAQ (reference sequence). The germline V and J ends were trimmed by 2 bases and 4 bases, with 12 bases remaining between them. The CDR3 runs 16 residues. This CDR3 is CASSLTRFRGANVLTF. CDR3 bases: TGTGCCAGCAGCTTAACGCGGTTTAGAGGGGCCAACGTCCTGACTTTC.

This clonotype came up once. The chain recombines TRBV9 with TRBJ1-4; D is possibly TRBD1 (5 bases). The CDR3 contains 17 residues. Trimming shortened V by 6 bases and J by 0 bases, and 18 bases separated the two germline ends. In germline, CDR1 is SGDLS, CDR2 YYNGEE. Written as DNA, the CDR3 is TGTGCCAGCAAAAAGGGACTAGCGGATGCAACTAATGAAAAACTGTTTTTT. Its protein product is CASKKGLADATNEKLFF. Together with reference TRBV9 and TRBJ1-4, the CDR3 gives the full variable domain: DSGVTQTPKHLITATGQRVTLRCSPRSGDLSVYWYQQSLDQGLQFLIQYYNGEERAKGNILERFSAQQFPDLHSELNLSSLELGDSALYFCASKKGLADATNEKLFFGSGTQLSVL.

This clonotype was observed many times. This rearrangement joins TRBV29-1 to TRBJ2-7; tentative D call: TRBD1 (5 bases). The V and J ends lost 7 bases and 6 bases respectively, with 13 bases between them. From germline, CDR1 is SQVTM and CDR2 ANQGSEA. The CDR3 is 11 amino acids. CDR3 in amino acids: CSAGISGEQYF. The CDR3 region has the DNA TGCAGCGCAGGGATTTCTGGCGAGCAGTACTTC.

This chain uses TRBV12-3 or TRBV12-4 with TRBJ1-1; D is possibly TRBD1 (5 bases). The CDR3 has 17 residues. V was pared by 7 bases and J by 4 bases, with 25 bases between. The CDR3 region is CASNTPHGASVGTEAFF. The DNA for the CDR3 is TGTGCCAGCAACACACCCCACGGGGCTTCCGTGGGCACTGAAGCTTTCTTT.

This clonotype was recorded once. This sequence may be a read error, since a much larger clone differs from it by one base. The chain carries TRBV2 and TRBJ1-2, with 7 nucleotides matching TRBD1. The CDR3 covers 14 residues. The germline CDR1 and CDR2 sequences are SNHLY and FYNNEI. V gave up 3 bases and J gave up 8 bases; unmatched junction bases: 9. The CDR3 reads CASSDDRVGRGYTF. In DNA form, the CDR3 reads TGTGCCAGCAGTGACGACAGGGTGGGACGCGGCTACACCTTC.

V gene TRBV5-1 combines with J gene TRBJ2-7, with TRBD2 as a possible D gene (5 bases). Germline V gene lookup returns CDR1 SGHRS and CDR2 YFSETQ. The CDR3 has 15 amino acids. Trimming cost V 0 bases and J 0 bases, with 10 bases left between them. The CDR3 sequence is CASSLEGALSYEQYF. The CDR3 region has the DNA TGCGCCAGCAGCTTGGAGGGAGCGCTCTCCTACGAGCAGTACTTC.

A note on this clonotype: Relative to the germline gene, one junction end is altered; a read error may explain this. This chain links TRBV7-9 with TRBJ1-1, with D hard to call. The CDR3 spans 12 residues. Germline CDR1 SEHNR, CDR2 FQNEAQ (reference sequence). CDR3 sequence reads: CATSAGGAEAFF. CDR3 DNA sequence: TGTGCCACCAGCGCGGGCGGGGCTGAAGCTTTCTTT.